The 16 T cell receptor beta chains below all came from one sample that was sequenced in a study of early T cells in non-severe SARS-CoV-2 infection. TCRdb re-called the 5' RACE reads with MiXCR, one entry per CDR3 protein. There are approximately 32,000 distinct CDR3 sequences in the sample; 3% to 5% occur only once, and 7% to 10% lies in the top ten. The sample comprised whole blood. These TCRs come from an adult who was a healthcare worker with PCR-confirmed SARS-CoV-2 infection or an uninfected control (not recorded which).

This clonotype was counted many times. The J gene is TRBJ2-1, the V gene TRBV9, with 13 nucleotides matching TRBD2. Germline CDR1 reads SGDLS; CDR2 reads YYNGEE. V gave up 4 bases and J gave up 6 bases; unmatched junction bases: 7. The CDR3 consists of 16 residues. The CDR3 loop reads CASSPRGLAGPNEQFF. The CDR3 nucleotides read TGTGCCAGCAGCCCCCGGGGACTAGCGGGGCCCAATGAGCAGTTCTTC.

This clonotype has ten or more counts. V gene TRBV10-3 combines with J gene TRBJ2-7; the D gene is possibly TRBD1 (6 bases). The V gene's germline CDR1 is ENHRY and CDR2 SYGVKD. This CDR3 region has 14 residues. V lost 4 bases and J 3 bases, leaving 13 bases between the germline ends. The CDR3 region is CAISAGGQLYEQYF. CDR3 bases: TGTGCCATCAGTGCCGGAGGACAGCTCTACGAGCAGTACTTC.

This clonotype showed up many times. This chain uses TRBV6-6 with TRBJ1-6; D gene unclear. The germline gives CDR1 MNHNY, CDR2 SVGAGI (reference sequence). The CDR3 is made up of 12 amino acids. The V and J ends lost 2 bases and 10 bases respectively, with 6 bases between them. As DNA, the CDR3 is TGTGCCAGCAGTTACGAGGGATCACCCCTCCACTTT. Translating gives CASSYEGSPLHF.

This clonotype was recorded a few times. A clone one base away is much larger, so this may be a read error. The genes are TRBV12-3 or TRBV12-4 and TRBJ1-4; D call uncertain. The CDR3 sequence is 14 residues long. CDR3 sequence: CTSSLASTNEKLFF. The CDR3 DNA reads TGTACCAGCAGTTTAGCCTCAACTAATGAAAAACTGTTTTTT.

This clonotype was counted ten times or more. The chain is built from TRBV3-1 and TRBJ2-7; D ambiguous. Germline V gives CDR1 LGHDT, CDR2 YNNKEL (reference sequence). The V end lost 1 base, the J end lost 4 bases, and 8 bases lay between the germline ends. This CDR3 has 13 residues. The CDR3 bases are TGTGCCAGCAGCCAAGGCGGCCAATACGAGCAGTACTTC. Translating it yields CASSQGGQYEQYF.

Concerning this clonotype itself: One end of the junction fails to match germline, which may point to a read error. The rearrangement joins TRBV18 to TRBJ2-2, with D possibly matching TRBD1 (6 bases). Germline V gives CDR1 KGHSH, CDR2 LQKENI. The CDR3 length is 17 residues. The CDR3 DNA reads TGTGTCAGCTCACCACCTGCCCAGGGGACGCGCACCGGGGAGCTGTTTTTT. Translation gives CVSSPPAQGTRTGELFF. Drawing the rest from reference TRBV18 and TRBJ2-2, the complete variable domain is NAGVMQNPRHLVRRRGQEARLRCSPMKGHSHVYWYRQLPEEGLKFMVYLQKENIIDESGMPKERFSAEFPKEGPSILRIQQVVRGDSAAYFCVSSPPAQGTRTGELFFGEGSRLTVL.

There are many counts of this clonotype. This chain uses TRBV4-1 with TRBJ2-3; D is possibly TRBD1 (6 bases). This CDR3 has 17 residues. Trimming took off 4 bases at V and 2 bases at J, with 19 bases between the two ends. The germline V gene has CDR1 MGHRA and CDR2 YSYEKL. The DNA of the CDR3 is TGCGCCAGCAGCCGCGGTGTTTATGGACAGAACACAGATACGCAGTATTTT. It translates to CASSRGVYGQNTDTQYF.

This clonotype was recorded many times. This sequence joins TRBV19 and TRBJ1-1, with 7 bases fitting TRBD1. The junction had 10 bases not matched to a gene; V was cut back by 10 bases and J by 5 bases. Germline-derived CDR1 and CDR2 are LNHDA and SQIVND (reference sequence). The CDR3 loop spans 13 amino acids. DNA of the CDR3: TGTGCCACCGCGTACAGGGGAGGGACTGAAGCTTTCTTT. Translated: CATAYRGGTEAFF.

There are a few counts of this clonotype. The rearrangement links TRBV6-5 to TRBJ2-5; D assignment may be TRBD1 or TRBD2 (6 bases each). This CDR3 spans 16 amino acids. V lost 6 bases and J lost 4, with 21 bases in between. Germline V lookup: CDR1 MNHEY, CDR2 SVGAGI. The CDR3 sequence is CASSLQGGPAGETQYF. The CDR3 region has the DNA TGTGCCAGCAGCCTCCAAGGGGGGCCTGCGGGAGAGACCCAGTACTTC.

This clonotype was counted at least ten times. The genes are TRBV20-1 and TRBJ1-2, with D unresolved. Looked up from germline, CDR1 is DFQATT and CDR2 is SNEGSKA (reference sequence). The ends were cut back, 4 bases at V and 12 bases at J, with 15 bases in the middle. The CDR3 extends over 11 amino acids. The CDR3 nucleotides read TGCAGTGCTACCAGGAGTGCTGACAACACCTTC. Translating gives CSATRSADNTF.

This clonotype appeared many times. CDR3 in amino acids: CASSHRWGNERDGYTF. The DNA for the CDR3 is TGTGCCAGCTCTCACAGATGGGGTAACGAGCGGGATGGCTACACCTTC. V gene TRBV18 combines with J gene TRBJ1-2; D ambiguous. Per the germline V gene, CDR1 is KGHSH and CDR2 is LQKENI. V was clipped by 6 bases and J by 6 bases, with 23 bases between them. CDR3 length equals 16 residues.

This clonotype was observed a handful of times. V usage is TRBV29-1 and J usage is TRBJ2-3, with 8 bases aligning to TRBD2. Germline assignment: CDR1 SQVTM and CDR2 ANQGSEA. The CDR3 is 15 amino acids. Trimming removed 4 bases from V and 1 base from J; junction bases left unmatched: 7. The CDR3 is CSVVRTSGRTDTQYF. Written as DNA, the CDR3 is TGCAGCGTTGTTAGAACTAGCGGCCGCACAGATACGCAGTATTTT.

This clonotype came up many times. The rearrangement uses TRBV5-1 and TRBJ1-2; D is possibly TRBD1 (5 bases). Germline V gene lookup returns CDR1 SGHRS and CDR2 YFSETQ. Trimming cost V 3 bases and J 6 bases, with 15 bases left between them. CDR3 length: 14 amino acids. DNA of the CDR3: TGCGCCAGCAGCTCGAGGACACCGGCGGATGGCTACACCTTC. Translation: CASSSRTPADGYTF.

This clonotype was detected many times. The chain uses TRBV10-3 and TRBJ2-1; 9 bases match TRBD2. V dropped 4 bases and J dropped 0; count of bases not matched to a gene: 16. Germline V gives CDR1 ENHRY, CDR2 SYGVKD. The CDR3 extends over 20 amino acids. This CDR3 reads CAISAPPPTSGRSSYNEQFF. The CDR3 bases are TGTGCCATCAGTGCCCCCCCGCCCACTAGCGGGCGAAGCTCCTACAATGAGCAGTTCTTC.

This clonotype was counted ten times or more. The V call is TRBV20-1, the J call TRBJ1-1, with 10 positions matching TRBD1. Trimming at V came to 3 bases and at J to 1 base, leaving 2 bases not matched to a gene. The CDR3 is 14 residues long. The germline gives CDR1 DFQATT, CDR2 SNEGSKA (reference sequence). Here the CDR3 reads CSARGTGANTEAFF. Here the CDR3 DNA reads TGCAGTGCTAGGGGGACAGGGGCGAACACTGAAGCTTTCTTT.

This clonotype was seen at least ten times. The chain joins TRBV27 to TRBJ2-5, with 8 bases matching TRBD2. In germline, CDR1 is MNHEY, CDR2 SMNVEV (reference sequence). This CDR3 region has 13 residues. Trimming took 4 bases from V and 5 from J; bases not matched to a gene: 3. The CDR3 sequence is CASSSREAETQYF. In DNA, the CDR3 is TGTGCCAGCAGTTCGCGGGAGGCCGAGACCCAGTACTTC.